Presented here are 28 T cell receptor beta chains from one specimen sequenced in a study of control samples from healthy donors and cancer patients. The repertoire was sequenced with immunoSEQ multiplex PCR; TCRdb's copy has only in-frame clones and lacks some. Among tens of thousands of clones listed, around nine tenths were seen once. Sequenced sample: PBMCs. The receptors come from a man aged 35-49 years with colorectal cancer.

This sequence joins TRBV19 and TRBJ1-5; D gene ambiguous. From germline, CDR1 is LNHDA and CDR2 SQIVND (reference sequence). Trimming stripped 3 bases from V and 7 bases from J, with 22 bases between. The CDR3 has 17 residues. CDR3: CASSIFTFAEGEQPQHF. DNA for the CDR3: TGTGCCAGTAGTATTTTTACCTTCGCAGAGGGAGAACAGCCCCAGCATTTT. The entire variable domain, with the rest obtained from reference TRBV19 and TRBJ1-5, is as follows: DGGITQSPKYLFRKEGQNVTLSCEQNLNHDAMYWYRQDPGQGLRLIYYSQIVNDFQKGDIAEGYSVSREKKESFPLTVTSAQKNPTAFYLCASSIFTFAEGEQPQHFGDGTRLSIL.

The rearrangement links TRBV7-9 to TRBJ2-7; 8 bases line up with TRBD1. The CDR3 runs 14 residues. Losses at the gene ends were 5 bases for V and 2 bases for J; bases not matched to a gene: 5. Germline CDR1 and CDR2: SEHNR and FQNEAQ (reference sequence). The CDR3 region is CASSPTGEAYEQYF. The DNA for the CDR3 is TGTGCCAGCAGCCCGACAGGGGAAGCCTACGAGCAGTACTTC.

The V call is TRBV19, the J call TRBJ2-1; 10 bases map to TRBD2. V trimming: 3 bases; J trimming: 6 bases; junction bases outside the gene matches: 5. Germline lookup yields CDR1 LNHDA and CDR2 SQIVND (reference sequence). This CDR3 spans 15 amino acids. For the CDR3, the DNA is TGTGCCAGTAGTATGTCCCCTAGCGGGAGCAATGAGCAGTTCTTC. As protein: CASSMSPSGSNEQFF.

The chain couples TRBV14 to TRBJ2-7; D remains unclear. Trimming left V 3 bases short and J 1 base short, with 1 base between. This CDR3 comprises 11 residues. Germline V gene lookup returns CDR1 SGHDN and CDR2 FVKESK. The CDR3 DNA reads TGTGCCAGCAGCCAGTCCTACGAGCAGTACTTC. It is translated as CASSQSYEQYF.

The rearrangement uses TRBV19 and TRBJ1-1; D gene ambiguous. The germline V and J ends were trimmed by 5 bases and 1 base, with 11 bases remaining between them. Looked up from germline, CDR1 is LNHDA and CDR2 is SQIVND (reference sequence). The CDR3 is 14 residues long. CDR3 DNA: TGTGCCAGTAGTTCCCGGAAACAGAACACTGAAGCTTTCTTT. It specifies CASSSRKQNTEAFF.

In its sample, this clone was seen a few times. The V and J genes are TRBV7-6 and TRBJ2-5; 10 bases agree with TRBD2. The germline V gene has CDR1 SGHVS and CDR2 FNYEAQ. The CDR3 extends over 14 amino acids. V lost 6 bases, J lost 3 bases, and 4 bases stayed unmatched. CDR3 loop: CASSHTSGKETQYF. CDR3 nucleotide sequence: TGTGCCAGCAGTCATACTAGCGGGAAAGAGACCCAGTACTTC.

The chain's CDR3 is CASRSTGVITWGYTF. In nucleotides, the CDR3 is TGTGCCAGCAGGTCCACGGGGGTTATAACGTGGGGCTACACCTTC. This chain connects TRBV6-5 to TRBJ1-2; tentatively, D is TRBD1 (5 bases). CDR1 and CDR2 (germline): MNHEY, SVGAGI. The CDR3 extends over 15 amino acids. The V and J ends lost 6 bases and 8 bases respectively, with 22 bases between them.

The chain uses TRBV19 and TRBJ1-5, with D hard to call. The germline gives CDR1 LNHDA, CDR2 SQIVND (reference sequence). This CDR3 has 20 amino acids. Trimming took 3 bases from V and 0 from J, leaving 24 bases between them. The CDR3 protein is CASSIRTPNRELYSNQPQHF. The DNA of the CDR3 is TGTGCCAGTAGTATCCGAACCCCCAACCGGGAGCTCTATAGCAATCAGCCCCAGCATTTT.

As DNA, the CDR3 is TGTGCCAGCAGCGCCAGTGACACTCTTGACGGTCTCCCTAACTATGGCTACACCTTC. It encodes CASSASDTLDGLPNYGYTF. This chain uses TRBV21-1 with TRBJ1-2; TRBD1 was called by the table and not checked on the DNA. TRBV21-1 is a pseudogene. The CDR3 runs 19 residues.

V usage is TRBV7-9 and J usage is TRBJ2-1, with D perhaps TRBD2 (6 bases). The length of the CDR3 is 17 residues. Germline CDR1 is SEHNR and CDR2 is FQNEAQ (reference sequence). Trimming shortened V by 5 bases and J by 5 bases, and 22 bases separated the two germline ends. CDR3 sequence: CASSPAKWEVTNNEQFF. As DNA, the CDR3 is TGTGCCAGCAGCCCCGCTAAGTGGGAGGTTACCAACAATGAGCAGTTCTTC.

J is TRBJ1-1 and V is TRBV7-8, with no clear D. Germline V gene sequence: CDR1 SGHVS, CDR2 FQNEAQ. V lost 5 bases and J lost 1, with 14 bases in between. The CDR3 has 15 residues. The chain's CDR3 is CASSQNSQRNTEAFF. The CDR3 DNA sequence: TGTGCCAGCAGCCAAAATTCACAAAGGAACACTGAAGCTTTCTTT.

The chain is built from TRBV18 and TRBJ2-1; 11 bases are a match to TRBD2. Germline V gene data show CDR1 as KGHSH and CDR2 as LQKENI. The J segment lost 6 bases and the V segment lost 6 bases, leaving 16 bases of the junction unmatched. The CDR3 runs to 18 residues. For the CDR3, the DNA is TGTGCCAGCTCCCTCGTCCCGGGACTAGCGGAGGGCAGCAATGAGCAGTTCTTC. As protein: CASSLVPGLAEGSNEQFF.

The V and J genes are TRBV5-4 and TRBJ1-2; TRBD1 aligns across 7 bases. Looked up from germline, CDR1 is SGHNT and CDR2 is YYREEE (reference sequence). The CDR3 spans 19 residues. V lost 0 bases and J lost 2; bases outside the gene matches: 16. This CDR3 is CASSLAKGMRGPNNYGYTF. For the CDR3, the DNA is TGTGCCAGCAGCTTGGCCAAGGGAATGAGGGGGCCGAACAACTATGGCTACACCTTC.

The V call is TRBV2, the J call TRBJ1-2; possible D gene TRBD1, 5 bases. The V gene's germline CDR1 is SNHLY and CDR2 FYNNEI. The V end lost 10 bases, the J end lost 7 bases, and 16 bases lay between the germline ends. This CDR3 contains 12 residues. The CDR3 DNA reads TGTGCCATTGGGACGGTCTCAGCTGGCTACACCTTC. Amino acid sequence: CAIGTVSAGYTF.

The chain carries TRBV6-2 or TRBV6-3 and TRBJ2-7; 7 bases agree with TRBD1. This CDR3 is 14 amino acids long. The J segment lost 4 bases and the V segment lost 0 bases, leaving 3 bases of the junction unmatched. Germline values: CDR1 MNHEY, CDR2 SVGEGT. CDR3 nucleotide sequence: TGTGCCAGCAGTTACTCCCGACAGGGATACGAGCAGTACTTC. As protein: CASSYSRQGYEQYF.

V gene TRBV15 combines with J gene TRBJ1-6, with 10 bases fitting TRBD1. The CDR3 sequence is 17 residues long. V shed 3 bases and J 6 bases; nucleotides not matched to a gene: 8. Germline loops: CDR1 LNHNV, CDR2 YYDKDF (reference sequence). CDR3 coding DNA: TGTGCCACCAGCAGGACAGGACAGGGGGGATCTAATTCACCCCTCCACTTT. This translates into CATSRTGQGGSNSPLHF.

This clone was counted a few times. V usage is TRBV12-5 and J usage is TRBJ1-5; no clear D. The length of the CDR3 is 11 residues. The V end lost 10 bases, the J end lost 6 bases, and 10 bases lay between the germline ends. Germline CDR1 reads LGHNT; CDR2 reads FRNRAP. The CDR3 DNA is TGTGCTACGTCACTCGGTCAGCCCCAGCATTTT. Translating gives CATSLGQPQHF.

For the CDR3, the DNA is TGTGCCAGTAGTATAGATCTGAGGCAGCCCCAGCATTTT. Encoded protein: CASSIDLRQPQHF. The chain couples TRBV19 to TRBJ1-5; D remains unclear. Germline V gene data show CDR1 as LNHDA and CDR2 as SQIVND (reference sequence). Between the trimmed V and J ends, which lost 0 bases and 7 bases, there was a span of 7 bases. CDR3 length: 13 residues.

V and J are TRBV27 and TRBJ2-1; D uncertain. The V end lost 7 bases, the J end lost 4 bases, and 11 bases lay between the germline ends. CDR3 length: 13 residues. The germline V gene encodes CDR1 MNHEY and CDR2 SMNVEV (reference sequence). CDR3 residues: CASNRMGYNEQFF. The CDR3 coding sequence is TGTGCCAGCAATAGAATGGGGTACAATGAGCAGTTCTTC.

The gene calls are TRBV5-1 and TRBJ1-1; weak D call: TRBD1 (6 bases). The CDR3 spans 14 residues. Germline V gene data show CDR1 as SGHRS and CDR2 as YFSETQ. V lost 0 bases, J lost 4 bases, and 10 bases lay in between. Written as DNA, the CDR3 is TGCGCCAGCAGCTTGGGGGGGGGCCCCACTGAAGCTTTCTTT. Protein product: CASSLGGGPTEAFF.

Here the CDR3 DNA reads TGTGCCAGCAGCAGTACAGGGGGGAGGATTAATAATTCACCCCTCCACTTT. Translating gives CASSSTGGRINNSPLHF. The chain has TRBV13 and TRBJ1-6; 8 bases are shared with TRBD1. Germline lookup yields CDR1 PRHDT and CDR2 FYEKMQ (reference sequence). The J segment lost 5 bases and the V segment lost 5 bases, leaving 11 bases of the junction unmatched. This CDR3 is 17 amino acids long.

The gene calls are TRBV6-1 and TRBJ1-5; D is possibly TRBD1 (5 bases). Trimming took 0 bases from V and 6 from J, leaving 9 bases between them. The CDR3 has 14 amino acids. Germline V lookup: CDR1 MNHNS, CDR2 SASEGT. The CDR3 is CASSEAGGLQPQHF. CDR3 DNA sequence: TGTGCCAGCAGTGAAGCGGGGGGACTTCAGCCCCAGCATTTT.

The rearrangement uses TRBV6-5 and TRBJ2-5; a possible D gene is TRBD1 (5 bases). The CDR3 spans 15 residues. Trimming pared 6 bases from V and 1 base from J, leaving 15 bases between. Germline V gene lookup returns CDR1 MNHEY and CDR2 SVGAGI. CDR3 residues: CASRRNRPLQETQYF. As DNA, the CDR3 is TGTGCCAGCAGGAGAAACAGGCCTCTCCAAGAGACCCAGTACTTC.

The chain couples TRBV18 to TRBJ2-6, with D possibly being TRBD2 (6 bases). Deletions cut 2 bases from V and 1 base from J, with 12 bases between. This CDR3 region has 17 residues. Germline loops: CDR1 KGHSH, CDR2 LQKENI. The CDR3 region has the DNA TGTGCCAGCTCACCAGGAGGGCCAGGGTCTGGGGCCAACGTCCTGACTTTC. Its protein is CASSPGGPGSGANVLTF.

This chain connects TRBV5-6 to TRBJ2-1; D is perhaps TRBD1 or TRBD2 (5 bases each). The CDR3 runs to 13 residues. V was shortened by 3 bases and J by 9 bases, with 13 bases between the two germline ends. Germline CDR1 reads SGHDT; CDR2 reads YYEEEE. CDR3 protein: CASSYGTEGEQFF. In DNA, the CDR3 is TGTGCCAGCAGCTATGGGACCGAAGGTGAGCAGTTCTTC.

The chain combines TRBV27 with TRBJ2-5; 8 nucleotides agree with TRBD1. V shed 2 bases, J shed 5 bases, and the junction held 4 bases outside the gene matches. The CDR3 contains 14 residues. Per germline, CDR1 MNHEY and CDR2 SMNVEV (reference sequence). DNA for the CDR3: TGTGCCAGCAGTTTAGGAACAGGGGGTGAGACCCAGTACTTC. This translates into CASSLGTGGETQYF.

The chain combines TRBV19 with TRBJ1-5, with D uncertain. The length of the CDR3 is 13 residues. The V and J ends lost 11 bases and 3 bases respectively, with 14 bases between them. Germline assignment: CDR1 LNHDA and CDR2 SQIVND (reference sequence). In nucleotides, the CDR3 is TGTGCCGCTTCAAAGGGTAACAATCAGCCCCAGCATTTT. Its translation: CAASKGNNQPQHF.

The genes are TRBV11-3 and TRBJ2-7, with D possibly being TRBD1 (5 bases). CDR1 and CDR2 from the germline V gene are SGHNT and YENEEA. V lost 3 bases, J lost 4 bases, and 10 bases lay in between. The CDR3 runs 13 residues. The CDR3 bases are TGTGCCAGCAGCTTCGGCCAGGGATACGAGCAGTACTTC. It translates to CASSFGQGYEQYF.